This T cell receptor beta chain was profiled in a study of identical twins. Findings of the study overall: It was out-of-frame TCR alpha sharing in monozygotic twins that models underestimated.

This clonotype came up a few times. Antigen specificity is unknown. TCRdb processed the 5' RACE reads anew with MiXCR; each CDR3 protein has one entry. The sample has around 960,000 distinct CDR3 sequences; 9% to 15% are singletons. The same sample was also studied in work on yellow fever vaccine responses in identical twins.

What was sequenced was PBMCs. The sequence derives from a woman between 18 and 30 years old in good health.

The CDR3 loop is CASSFNGQYQETQYF. The CDR3 nucleotides read TGCGCCAGCAGCTTCAACGGACAGTACCAAGAGACCCAGTACTTC. The genes are TRBV5-1 and TRBJ2-5, with a tentative D call TRBD1 (6 bases). CDR1 and CDR2 (germline): SGHRS, YFSETQ. V was shortened by 2 bases and J by 0 bases, with 11 bases between the two germline ends. The CDR3 totals 15 residues.